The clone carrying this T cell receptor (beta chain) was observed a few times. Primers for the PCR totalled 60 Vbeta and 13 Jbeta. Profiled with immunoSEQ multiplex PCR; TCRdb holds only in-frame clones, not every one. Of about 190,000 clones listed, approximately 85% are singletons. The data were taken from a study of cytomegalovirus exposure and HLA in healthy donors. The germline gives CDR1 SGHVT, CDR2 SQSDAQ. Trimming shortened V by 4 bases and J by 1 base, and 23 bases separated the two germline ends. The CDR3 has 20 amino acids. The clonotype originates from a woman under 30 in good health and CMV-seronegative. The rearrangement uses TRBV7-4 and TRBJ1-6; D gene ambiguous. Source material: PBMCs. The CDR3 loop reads CASSSHAPREGGSYNSPLHF. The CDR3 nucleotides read TGTGCCAGCAGCTCACACGCCCCCCGGGAAGGTGGATCCTATAATTCACCCCTCCACTTT.